Presented here are 14 T cell receptor beta chains from one specimen sequenced in a study of metastatic and nonmetastatic thyroid tumors. TCRdb re-clonotyped the PCR reads through MiXCR. Here the sample spans 43,000 or so clones, approximately 24% being singletons. Thyroid surgery was preceded by no treatment in any patient. The sequenced sample was blood. These receptors were obtained from a male donor with papillary thyroid cancer or a benign thyroid nodule (not recorded which). Some clones in this sample may be carry-over from other donors' samples.

The sample holds many counts of this clone. This chain links TRBV7-9 with TRBJ2-5; TRBD2 matches 9 bases. Trimming took 3 bases from V and 5 from J; bases not matched to a gene: 4. In germline, CDR1 is SEHNR, CDR2 FQNEAQ (reference sequence). The CDR3 runs to 14 residues. The CDR3 region is CASSFSSGGETQYF. Written as DNA, the CDR3 is TGTGCCAGCAGCTTTTCCAGCGGGGGGGAGACCCAGTACTTC.

This clone appeared a few times. The chain carries TRBV12-3 or TRBV12-4 and TRBJ2-1, with unresolved D. This CDR3 is built from 13 residues. V lost 7 bases and J lost 2, with 9 bases in between. DNA of the CDR3: TGTGCCAGCACTCCGGACCCCTACAATGAGCAGTTCTTC. It translates to CASTPDPYNEQFF.

V usage is TRBV3-1 and J usage is TRBJ2-3, with TRBD2 matching 8 bases. CDR3 length: 17 residues. CDR1 and CDR2 (germline): LGHDT, YNNKEL (reference sequence). The J segment lost 0 bases and the V segment lost 4 bases, leaving 9 bases of the junction unmatched. The CDR3 loop is CASSPTEASGSTDTQYF. In DNA, the CDR3 is TGTGCCAGCAGCCCTACGGAGGCTAGCGGGAGCACAGATACGCAGTATTTT.

This clone was recorded many times. This chain uses TRBV28 with TRBJ2-3; 9 nucleotides agree with TRBD1. V shed 5 bases, J shed 3 bases, and the junction held 15 bases outside the gene matches. The CDR3 sequence is 18 residues long. The V gene's germline CDR1 is MDHEN and CDR2 SYDVKM. CDR3: CASSLPTTGGGRTDTQYF. DNA of the CDR3: TGTGCCAGCAGTCTTCCTACAACAGGGGGCGGGCGGACAGATACGCAGTATTTT.

This clone has at least ten counts. The rearrangement links TRBV5-4 to TRBJ1-2; possibly TRBD1 for D (5 bases). The germline V and J ends were trimmed by 1 base and 0 bases, with 22 bases remaining between them. The germline gives CDR1 SGHNT, CDR2 YYREEE (reference sequence). The CDR3 extends over 19 amino acids. CDR3 sequence: CASSLRGRAGSWTNYGYTF. In DNA form, the CDR3 reads TGTGCCAGCAGCTTGCGCGGTAGGGCAGGGTCGTGGACTAACTATGGCTACACCTTC.

As regards this clone: Compared with germline, one end of the junction differs, possibly owing to a read error. V usage is TRBV7-8 and J usage is TRBJ2-2, with D maybe TRBD2 (5 bases). The CDR3 sequence is 16 residues long. CDR1 and CDR2 (germline): SGHVS, FQNEAQ. The CDR3 nucleotides read TGTGCCAGCAGGAATGTAGCGCGAGTCAACACCGGAGAGCTGTTTTTT. It is translated as CASRNVARVNTGELFF.

This clone was observed many times. Other DNA variants within this sample encode the same CDR3. The chain couples TRBV20-1 to TRBJ2-7; the match to TRBD2 covers 8 bases. CDR1 is DFQATT and CDR2 is SNEGSKA in the germline V gene (reference sequence). CDR3 length equals 12 residues. V shed 5 bases, J shed 6 bases, and the junction held 6 bases outside the gene matches. The CDR3 loop is CSAPITSGEQYF. In DNA form, the CDR3 reads TGCAGTGCTCCAATCACTAGCGGCGAGCAGTACTTC.

This chain connects TRBV7-6 to TRBJ2-7, with 7 bases lining up with TRBD1. Unmatched junction bases numbered 1, after V lost 0 bases and J lost 2 bases. The germline V gene has CDR1 SGHVS and CDR2 FNYEAQ. The CDR3 is made up of 14 amino acids. The CDR3 here is CASSLAGQAYEQYF. The DNA for the CDR3 is TGTGCCAGCAGCTTAGCAGGACAGGCCTACGAGCAGTACTTC.

The J gene is TRBJ2-2, the V gene TRBV24-1; 7 nucleotides align to TRBD1. The CDR3 is 15 amino acids. Germline CDR1 KGHDR, CDR2 SFDVKD. V was clipped by 7 bases and J by 3 bases; unmatched bases: 7. The chain's CDR3 is CATSSGGQDTGELFF. The CDR3, as DNA: TGTGCCACCAGCTCCGGAGGACAGGACACCGGGGAGCTGTTTTTT.

The table lists this clone with many counts. Other nucleotide sequences from this sample produce the same CDR3. This sequence joins TRBV5-1 and TRBJ2-3, with D possibly being TRBD2 (6 bases). The V gene lost 4 bases and the J gene lost 3 bases, with 18 bases spanning the gap. This CDR3 comprises 16 residues. The germline gives CDR1 SGHRS, CDR2 YFSETQ. CDR3 protein: CASSPDRTGTTDTQYF. DNA for the CDR3: TGCGCCAGCAGCCCGGACCGTACCGGGACTACAGATACGCAGTATTTT. Based on the CDR3 plus reference TRBV5-1 and TRBJ2-3, the full variable domain is KAGVTQTPRYLIKTRGQQVTLSCSPISGHRSVSWYQQTPGQGLQFLFEYFSETQRNKGNFPGRFSGRQFSNSRSEMNVSTLELGDSALYLCASSPDRTGTTDTQYFGPGTRLTVL.

This clone came up many times. The V call is TRBV5-1, the J call TRBJ2-5; 8 nucleotides align to TRBD2. Germline-derived CDR1 and CDR2 are SGHRS and YFSETQ. The J segment lost 5 bases and the V segment lost 0 bases, leaving 0 bases of the junction unmatched. The CDR3 is made up of 13 amino acids. CDR3 DNA sequence: TGCGCCAGCAGCTTGGCTAGCGGGGAGACCCAGTACTTC. It is translated as CASSLASGETQYF.

The chain is built from TRBV9 and TRBJ1-1; perhaps TRBD1 as D (5 bases). Trimming took 3 bases from V and 1 from J, leaving 7 bases between them. Per germline, CDR1 SGDLS and CDR2 YYNGEE. CDR3 length: 13 residues. The CDR3 nucleotides read TGTGCCAGCAGCGATGACAGGAACACTGAAGCTTTCTTT. Translation: CASSDDRNTEAFF.

This clone was seen repeatedly, ten times or more. The V call is TRBV10-3, the J call TRBJ2-7; perhaps TRBD1 as D (5 bases). The CDR3 consists of 14 residues. Trimming shortened V by 3 bases and J by 3 bases, and 12 bases separated the two germline ends. The germline CDR1 and CDR2 sequences are ENHRY and SYGVKD. CDR3 sequence: CAISEKGQGYEQYF. Written as DNA, the CDR3 is TGTGCCATCAGTGAAAAGGGTCAGGGCTACGAGCAGTACTTC.

This clone was seen ten or more times. The chain is built from TRBV28 and TRBJ1-2, with D unresolved. Germline CDR1 is MDHEN and CDR2 is SYDVKM. Trimming took 4 bases from V and 8 from J, leaving 11 bases between them. CDR3 size: 12 residues. The CDR3 is CASSSNSFGYTF. CDR3 DNA: TGTGCCAGCAGTTCAAACAGTTTCGGCTACACCTTC.